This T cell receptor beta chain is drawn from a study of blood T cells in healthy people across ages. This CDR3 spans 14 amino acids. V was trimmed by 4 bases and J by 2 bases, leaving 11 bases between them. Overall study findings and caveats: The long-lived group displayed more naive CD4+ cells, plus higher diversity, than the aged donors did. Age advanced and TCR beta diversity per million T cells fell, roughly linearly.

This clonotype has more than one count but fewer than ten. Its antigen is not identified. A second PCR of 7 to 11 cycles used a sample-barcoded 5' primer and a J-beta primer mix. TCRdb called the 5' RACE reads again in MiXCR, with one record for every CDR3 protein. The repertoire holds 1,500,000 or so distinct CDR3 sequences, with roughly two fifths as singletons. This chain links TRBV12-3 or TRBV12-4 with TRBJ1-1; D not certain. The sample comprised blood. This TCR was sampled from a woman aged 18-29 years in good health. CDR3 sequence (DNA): TGTGCCAGCAGTTCGGCGAGCCCAAACACTGAAGCTTTCTTT. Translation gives CASSSASPNTEAFF.